The rows below give T cell receptor beta chains drawn from one sample of a study of shared clonotypes between healthy human individuals. The protocol was immunoSEQ multiplex PCR, while the TCRdb copy is restricted to in-frame clones and leaves out a portion. The sample holds around 700,000 clones, 92% seen once. The sample consisted of naive CD8+ T cells sorted from blood. These receptors all stem from a man aged 30 to 45 in good health. Both conserved end residues are part of each CDR3. The order of the fields is V gene, D gene, clone size, J gene, CDR3 DNA, CDR3 protein. D genes are given only for firm matches. The listing skips clone size in some rows; elsewhere it reads once, few, many or a size class.

v_call: TRBV19; d_call: TRBD2; clone_size: .; j_call: TRBJ2-1; cdr3_nt: TGTGCCAGTAGTATGTTAGGCGGGAGCTGGGATGAGCAGTTCTTC; cdr3_aa: CASSMLGGSWDEQFF
v_call: TRBV9; d_call: TRBD2; clone_size: .; j_call: TRBJ2-1; cdr3_nt: TGTGCCAGCAGCGATGTGGCGGGAGGGCCGGGTAATGAGCAGTTCTTC; cdr3_aa: CASSDVAGGPGNEQFF
v_call: TRBV11-2; d_call: .; clone_size: .; j_call: TRBJ1-4; cdr3_nt: TGTGCCAGCAGCTTAGTAACACAGAAGTTCGGGGGTTCGGAAAAACTGTTTTTT; cdr3_aa: CASSLVTQKFGGSEKLFF
v_call: TRBV6-6; d_call: TRBD2; clone_size: .; j_call: TRBJ2-3; cdr3_nt: TGTGCCAGCACTGGGGGGGCAGATACGCAGTATTTT; cdr3_aa: CASTGGADTQYF
v_call: TRBV7-9; d_call: .; clone_size: once; j_call: TRBJ2-3; cdr3_nt: TGTGCCAGCGGGCAGGCCACAGATACGCAGTATTTT; cdr3_aa: CASGQATDTQYF
v_call: TRBV27; d_call: .; clone_size: .; j_call: TRBJ2-5; cdr3_nt: TGTGCCAGCAGTTTATTGGTCCAAGAGACCCAGTACTTC; cdr3_aa: CASSLLVQETQYF
v_call: TRBV7-9; d_call: TRBD2; clone_size: .; j_call: TRBJ2-4; cdr3_nt: TGTGCCAGCAGCTTAGTGATAGCGGGAAAAAACATTCAGTACTTC; cdr3_aa: CASSLVIAGKNIQYF
v_call: TRBV7-8; d_call: .; clone_size: .; j_call: TRBJ2-1; cdr3_nt: TGTGCCAGCAGCATCGCCGGGCCCTACAATGAGCAGTTCTTC; cdr3_aa: CASSIAGPYNEQFF
v_call: TRBV27; d_call: TRBD1; clone_size: .; j_call: TRBJ1-5; cdr3_nt: TGTGCCAGCAGTCAGTGGGACAGTAATCAGCCCCAGCATTTT; cdr3_aa: CASSQWDSNQPQHF
v_call: TRBV19; d_call: .; clone_size: .; j_call: TRBJ1-2; cdr3_nt: TGTGCCAGTAAGCCGAGCGGGGGAACGGATGGCTACACCTTC; cdr3_aa: CASKPSGGTDGYTF
v_call: TRBV7-9; d_call: .; clone_size: .; j_call: TRBJ2-7; cdr3_nt: TGTGCCAGCAGTCCAGGAGGCCACGAGCAGTACTTC; cdr3_aa: CASSPGGHEQYF
v_call: TRBV19; d_call: .; clone_size: .; j_call: TRBJ2-7; cdr3_nt: TGTGCCAGTAGTATAGGTCCCTACGAGCAGTACTTC; cdr3_aa: CASSIGPYEQYF
v_call: TRBV11-2; d_call: TRBD2; clone_size: .; j_call: TRBJ2-1; cdr3_nt: TGTGCCAGCAGCTTACTAGCGGAAGAGTTCTTC; cdr3_aa: CASSLLAEEFF
v_call: TRBV7-2; d_call: TRBD2; clone_size: .; j_call: TRBJ2-7; cdr3_nt: TGTGCCAGCAGCTTAGTTGGTAGCGGGAGGTACGAGCAGTACTTC; cdr3_aa: CASSLVGSGRYEQYF
v_call: TRBV11-2; d_call: TRBD2; clone_size: .; j_call: TRBJ2-3; cdr3_nt: TGTGCCAGCAGCTTAGAACCGGGACTAGTGGCAGATACGCAGTATTTT; cdr3_aa: CASSLEPGLVADTQYF
v_call: TRBV4-1; d_call: .; clone_size: once; j_call: TRBJ1-3; cdr3_nt: TGCGCCAGCAGCCAAGAGTCGGGTTCTGGAAACACCATATATTTT; cdr3_aa: CASSQESGSGNTIYF
v_call: TRBV27; d_call: TRBD2; clone_size: .; j_call: TRBJ2-5; cdr3_nt: TGTGCCAGCAGTCTCCGGGCGGGAGGGCCGGAGACCCAGTACTTC; cdr3_aa: CASSLRAGGPETQYF
v_call: TRBV4-1; d_call: .; clone_size: .; j_call: TRBJ2-3; cdr3_nt: TGCGCCAGCAGCCAAGAACAAACTAGATTCGATACGCAGTATTTT; cdr3_aa: CASSQEQTRFDTQYF
v_call: TRBV27; d_call: .; clone_size: .; j_call: TRBJ2-7; cdr3_nt: TGTGCCAGCAGTTTATCGCTAGCTGGAGAGCAGTACTTC; cdr3_aa: CASSLSLAGEQYF
v_call: TRBV7-2; d_call: .; clone_size: .; j_call: TRBJ1-1; cdr3_nt: TGTGCCAGCAGCCTAGTCCCCGGGGGCGTTGAAGCTTTCTTT; cdr3_aa: CASSLVPGGVEAFF
v_call: TRBV18; d_call: .; clone_size: .; j_call: TRBJ2-3; cdr3_nt: TGTGCCAGCTCACCGGGACCATACACAGATACGCAGTATTTT; cdr3_aa: CASSPGPYTDTQYF
v_call: TRBV29-1; d_call: TRBD1; clone_size: .; j_call: TRBJ2-7; cdr3_nt: TGCAGCGTTGAATCAACCGGGACAGAATCCTCCGAGCAGTACTTC; cdr3_aa: CSVESTGTESSEQYF
v_call: TRBV6-1; d_call: .; clone_size: once; j_call: TRBJ1-1; cdr3_nt: TGTGCCAGCCGAACGAACACTGAAGCTTTCTTT; cdr3_aa: CASRTNTEAFF
v_call: TRBV28; d_call: .; clone_size: once; j_call: TRBJ1-2; cdr3_nt: TGTGCCAGCAGTTTATGGGGGGACAACTATGGCTACACCTTC; cdr3_aa: CASSLWGDNYGYTF
v_call: TRBV2; d_call: .; clone_size: .; j_call: TRBJ2-7; cdr3_nt: TGTGCCAGCAGTGCCGCCGGCTCCTACGAGCAGTACTTC; cdr3_aa: CASSAAGSYEQYF
v_call: TRBV13; d_call: TRBD2; clone_size: .; j_call: TRBJ2-2; cdr3_nt: TGTGCCAGCAGCCCCCGTTTTAGCGGGAGTAGTCACGGGGAGCTGTTTTTT; cdr3_aa: CASSPRFSGSSHGELFF
v_call: TRBV7-8; d_call: .; clone_size: .; j_call: TRBJ2-1; cdr3_nt: TGTGCCAGCACCCAGGTGGCGGGGCACTCCTACAATGAGCAGTTCTTC; cdr3_aa: CASTQVAGHSYNEQFF